The rows below give T cell receptor beta chains drawn from one sample of a study of T cells after yellow fever vaccination. In TCRdb, the 5' RACE reads were re-called with MiXCR into one record per CDR3 protein. This table holds approximately 330,000 distinct CDR3 sequences, around 13% found once. Sequencing used CD4+ T cells sorted from PBMCs, obtained 15 days after the yellow fever booster vaccination. These TCRs come from a man aged 18-30 years who received the YFV17D yellow fever vaccine. Each CDR3 is given with its conserved first and last residue. Fields, in order: clone size, V gene, J gene, CDR3 protein. Clone size is not always given. Where it is, it says once, few, many or a class for expanded clones.

abundance: many
v_gene: TRBV30
j_gene: TRBJ1-2
CDR3aa: CAWRLDRGGYTF

abundance: few
v_gene: TRBV21-1
j_gene: TRBJ1-3
CDR3aa: CASSNYMTGADTIYF

abundance: many
v_gene: TRBV5-1
j_gene: TRBJ2-3
CDR3aa: CASSLEFDTQYF

abundance: -
v_gene: TRBV4-2
j_gene: TRBJ2-2
CDR3aa: CASSLGLLNTGELFF

abundance: -
v_gene: TRBV4-1
j_gene: TRBJ1-1
CDR3aa: CASSQASTGTYTEAFF

abundance: -
v_gene: TRBV20-1
j_gene: TRBJ1-1
CDR3aa: CSAREYTEAFF

abundance: -
v_gene: TRBV20-1
j_gene: TRBJ2-1
CDR3aa: CSARGGPYNEQFF

abundance: few
v_gene: TRBV29-1
j_gene: TRBJ1-1
CDR3aa: CSVGGARFTEAFF

abundance: -
v_gene: TRBV18
j_gene: TRBJ1-1
CDR3aa: CASWGQGRTEAFF

abundance: many
v_gene: TRBV5-1
j_gene: TRBJ2-1
CDR3aa: CASSSDRNEQFF

abundance: -
v_gene: TRBV18
j_gene: TRBJ1-2
CDR3aa: CASSPTGDGYTF

abundance: many
v_gene: TRBV3-1
j_gene: TRBJ1-1
CDR3aa: CASSQNLGPYGTGAFF

abundance: few
v_gene: TRBV7-9
j_gene: TRBJ1-5
CDR3aa: CASSFVVPGAPNQPQHF

abundance: -
v_gene: TRBV12-3/TRBV12-4
j_gene: TRBJ2-1
CDR3aa: CASSFNRVGNEQFF

abundance: few
v_gene: TRBV11-2
j_gene: TRBJ2-1
CDR3aa: CASSPPGGAYNEQFF

abundance: -
v_gene: TRBV9
j_gene: TRBJ2-1
CDR3aa: CASSPPWASGGINEQFF

abundance: -
v_gene: TRBV23-1
j_gene: TRBJ2-7
CDR3aa: CARGGGIGEQYF

abundance: -
v_gene: TRBV7-3
j_gene: TRBJ2-3
CDR3aa: CASSPGPSDTQYF

abundance: few
v_gene: TRBV18
j_gene: TRBJ2-7
CDR3aa: CASSLRGARDYEQYF

abundance: few
v_gene: TRBV11-2
j_gene: TRBJ2-3
CDR3aa: CASSLAEGAGTDTQYF

abundance: -
v_gene: TRBV7-2
j_gene: TRBJ1-2
CDR3aa: CASSSSIAAYGYTF

abundance: few
v_gene: TRBV3-1
j_gene: TRBJ2-1
CDR3aa: CASSRGQRASSYNEQFF

abundance: -
v_gene: TRBV27
j_gene: TRBJ2-7
CDR3aa: CASSLAVQRGRTYEQYF

abundance: few
v_gene: TRBV7-9
j_gene: TRBJ1-1
CDR3aa: CASSRRQVNTEAFF

abundance: few
v_gene: TRBV19
j_gene: TRBJ2-1
CDR3aa: CASGRGAYNEQFF

abundance: few
v_gene: TRBV5-1
j_gene: TRBJ2-5
CDR3aa: CASSLGTLNQETQYF

abundance: few
v_gene: TRBV11-2
j_gene: TRBJ2-5
CDR3aa: CASSFGGISQETQYF